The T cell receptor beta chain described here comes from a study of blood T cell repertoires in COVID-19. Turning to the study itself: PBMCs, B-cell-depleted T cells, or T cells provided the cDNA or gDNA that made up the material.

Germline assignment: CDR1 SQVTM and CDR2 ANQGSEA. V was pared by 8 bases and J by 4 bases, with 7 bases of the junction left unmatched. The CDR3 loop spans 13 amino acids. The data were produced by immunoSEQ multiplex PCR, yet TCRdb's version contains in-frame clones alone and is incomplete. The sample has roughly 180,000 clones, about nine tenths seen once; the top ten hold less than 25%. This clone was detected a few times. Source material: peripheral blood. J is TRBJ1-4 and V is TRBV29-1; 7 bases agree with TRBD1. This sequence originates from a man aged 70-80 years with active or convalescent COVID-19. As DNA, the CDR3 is TGCAGCATTGCGGGGACAGATAATGAAAAACTGTTTTTT. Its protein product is CSIAGTDNEKLFF.